This is a list of T cell receptor beta chains from one sample in a study of Tregs in tolerant kidney transplant recipients. Data came from immunoSEQ multiplex PCR; TCRdb stores just in-frame clones and leaves some out. The sample yields under 80,000 clones, roughly 88% seen once. The input for sequencing was Tregs from blood, taken before the transplant. The receptors here all came from a human donor who received a combined kidney and bone marrow transplant. Each CDR3 is given with its conserved first and last residue. D genes are given only for firm matches. Size is omitted from some rows. Given values are once, few, many or a class for expanded clones.

D gene	J gene	clone size	V gene	CDR3 protein	CDR3 DNA
-	TRBJ2-7	once	TRBV29-1	CSTISLGSPYEQYF	TGCAGCACCATCAGTCTCGGATCGCCCTACGAGCAGTACTTC
-	TRBJ1-3	-	TRBV11-2	CASSLVYGRVGNTIYF	TGTGCCAGCAGCTTAGTATATGGCAGAGTAGGAAACACCATATATTTT
-	TRBJ2-7	-	TRBV28	CATDRSNSYEQYF	TGCGCCACCGACAGGAGTAATTCCTACGAGCAGTACTTC
TRBD2	TRBJ2-7	once	TRBV5-1	CASSPRTSGGFSYEQYF	TGCGCCAGCAGCCCGCGGACTAGCGGGGGGTTTTCCTACGAGCAGTACTTC
TRBD1	TRBJ2-5	-	TRBV5-1	CASSSGTAQETQYF	TGCGCCAGCAGCTCCGGGACAGCCCAAGAGACCCAGTACTTC
-	TRBJ2-2	-	TRBV19	CASSIDLTGAGTGELFF	TGTGCCAGTAGTATAGATCTGACGGGGGCTGGGACCGGGGAGCTGTTTTTT
-	TRBJ1-2	-	TRBV18	CASSPGTDYGYTF	TGTGCCAGCTCACCCGGCACAGACTATGGCTACACCTTC
-	TRBJ1-1	-	TRBV6-1	CASTASKTGNTEAFF	TGTGCCAGCACCGCTTCTAAGACGGGGAACACTGAAGCTTTCTTT
TRBD1	TRBJ1-3	once	TRBV9	CASSRTGFSGNTIYF	TGTGCCAGCAGCCGGACAGGCTTCTCTGGAAACACCATATATTTT
TRBD1	TRBJ1-5	-	TRBV5-1	CASSSTGDRNQPQHF	TGCGCCAGCAGCTCTACAGGGGACCGCAATCAGCCCCAGCATTTT
-	TRBJ2-5	-	TRBV7-2	CASSLKGVQETQYF	TGTGCCAGCAGCTTAAAGGGAGTTCAAGAGACCCAGTACTTC
-	TRBJ1-2	once	TRBV21-1	CASSGHRRFANPANYGYTF	TGTGCCAGCAGCGGTCACAGAAGGTTTGCTAACCCTGCTAACTATGGCTACACCTTC